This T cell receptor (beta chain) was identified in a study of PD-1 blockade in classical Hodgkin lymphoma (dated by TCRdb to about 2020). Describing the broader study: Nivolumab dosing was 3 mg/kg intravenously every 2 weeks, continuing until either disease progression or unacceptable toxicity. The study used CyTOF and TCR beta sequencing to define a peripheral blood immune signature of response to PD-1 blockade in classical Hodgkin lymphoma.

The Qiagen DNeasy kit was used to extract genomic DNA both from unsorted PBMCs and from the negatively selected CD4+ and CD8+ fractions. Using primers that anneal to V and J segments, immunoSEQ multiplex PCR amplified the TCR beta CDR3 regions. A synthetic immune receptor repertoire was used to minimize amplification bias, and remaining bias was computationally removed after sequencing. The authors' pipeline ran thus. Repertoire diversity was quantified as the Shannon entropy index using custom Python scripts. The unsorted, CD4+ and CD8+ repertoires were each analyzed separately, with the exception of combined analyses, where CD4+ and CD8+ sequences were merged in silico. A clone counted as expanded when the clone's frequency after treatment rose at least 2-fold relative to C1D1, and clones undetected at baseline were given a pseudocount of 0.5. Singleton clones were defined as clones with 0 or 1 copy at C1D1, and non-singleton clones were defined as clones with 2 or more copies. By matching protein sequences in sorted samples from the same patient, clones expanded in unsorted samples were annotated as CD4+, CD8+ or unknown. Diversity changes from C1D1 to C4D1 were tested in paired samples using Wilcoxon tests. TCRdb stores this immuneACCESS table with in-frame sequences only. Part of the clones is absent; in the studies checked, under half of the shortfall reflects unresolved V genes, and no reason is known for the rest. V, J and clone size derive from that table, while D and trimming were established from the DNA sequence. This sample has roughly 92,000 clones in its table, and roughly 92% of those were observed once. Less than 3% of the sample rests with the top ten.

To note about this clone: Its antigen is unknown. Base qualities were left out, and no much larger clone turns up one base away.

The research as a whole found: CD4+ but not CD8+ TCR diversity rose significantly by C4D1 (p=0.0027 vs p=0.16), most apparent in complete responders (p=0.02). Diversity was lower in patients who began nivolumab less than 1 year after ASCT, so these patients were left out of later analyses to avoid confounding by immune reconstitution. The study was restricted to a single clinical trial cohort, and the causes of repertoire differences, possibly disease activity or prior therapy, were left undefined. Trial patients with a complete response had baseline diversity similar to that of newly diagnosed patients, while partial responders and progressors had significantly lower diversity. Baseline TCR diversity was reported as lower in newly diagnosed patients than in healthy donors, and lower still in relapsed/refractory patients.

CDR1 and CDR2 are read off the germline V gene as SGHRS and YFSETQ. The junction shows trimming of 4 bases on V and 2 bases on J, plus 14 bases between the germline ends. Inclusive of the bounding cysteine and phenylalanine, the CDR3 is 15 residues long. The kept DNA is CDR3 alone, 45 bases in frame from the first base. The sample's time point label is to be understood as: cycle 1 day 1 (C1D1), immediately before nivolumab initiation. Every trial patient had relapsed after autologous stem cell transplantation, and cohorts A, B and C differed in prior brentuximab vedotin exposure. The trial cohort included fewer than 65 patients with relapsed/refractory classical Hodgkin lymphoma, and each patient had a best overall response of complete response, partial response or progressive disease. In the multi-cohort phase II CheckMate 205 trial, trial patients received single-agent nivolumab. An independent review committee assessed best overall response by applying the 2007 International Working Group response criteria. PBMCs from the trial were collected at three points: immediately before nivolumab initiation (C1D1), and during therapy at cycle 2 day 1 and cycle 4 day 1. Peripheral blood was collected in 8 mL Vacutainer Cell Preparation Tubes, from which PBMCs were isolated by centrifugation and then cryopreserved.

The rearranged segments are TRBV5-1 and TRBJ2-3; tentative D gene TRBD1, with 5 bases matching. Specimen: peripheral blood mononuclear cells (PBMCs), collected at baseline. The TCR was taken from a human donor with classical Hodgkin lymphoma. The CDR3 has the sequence CASSLQVALTDTQYF. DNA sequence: TGCGCCAGCAGCCTACAGGTTGCCCTCACAGATACGCAGTATTTT. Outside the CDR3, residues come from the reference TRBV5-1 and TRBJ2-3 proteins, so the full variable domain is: KAGVTQTPRYLIKTRGQQVTLSCSPISGHRSVSWYQQTPGQGLQFLFEYFSETQRNKGNFPGRFSGRQFSNSRSEMNVSTLELGDSALYLCASSLQVALTDTQYFGPGTRLTVL.